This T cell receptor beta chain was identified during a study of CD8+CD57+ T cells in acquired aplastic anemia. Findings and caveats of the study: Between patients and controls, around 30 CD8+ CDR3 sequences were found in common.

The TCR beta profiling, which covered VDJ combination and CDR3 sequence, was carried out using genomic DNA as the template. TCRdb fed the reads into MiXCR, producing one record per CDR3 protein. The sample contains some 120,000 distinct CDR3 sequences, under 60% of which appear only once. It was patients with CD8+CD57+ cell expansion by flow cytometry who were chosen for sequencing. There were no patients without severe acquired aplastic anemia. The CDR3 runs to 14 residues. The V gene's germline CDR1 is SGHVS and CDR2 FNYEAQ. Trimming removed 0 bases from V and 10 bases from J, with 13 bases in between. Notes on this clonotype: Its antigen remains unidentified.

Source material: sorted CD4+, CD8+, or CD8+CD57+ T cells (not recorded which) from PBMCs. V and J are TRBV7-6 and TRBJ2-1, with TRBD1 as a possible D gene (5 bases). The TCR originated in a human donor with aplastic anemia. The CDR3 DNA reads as TGTGCCAGCAGCTTAGCTACGGCTAGGGGCGAGCAGTTCTTC. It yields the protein CASSLATARGEQFF.